This T cell receptor (beta chain) was documented in a study of blood T cell repertoires in COVID-19. Study-level information: Sites in the United States, Italy and Spain provided acute and convalescent COVID-19 samples.

The CDR3 consists of 16 residues. CDR1 is GTSNPN and CDR2 is SVGIG in the germline V gene (reference sequence). Trimming removed 0 bases from V and 0 bases from J, with 14 bases in between. Per the authors' pipeline: Nucleated cell counts were estimated from reference gene primer amplification. The method was immunoSEQ multiplex PCR; TCRdb's version includes in-frame clones alone and lacks a portion of them. V, J and clone size were drawn from that table, and D and trimming were deduced from the DNA. This table has about 69,000 clones, roughly 89% appearing once. The sequencing sample was made of peripheral blood. This TCR was sampled from a man between 50 and 59 years old with acute or convalescent COVID-19. V and J are TRBV30 and TRBJ2-5; maybe TRBD1 (6 bases). CDR3 sequence (DNA): TGTGCCTGGAGTGTAGCCCCTACAGGGTACCAAGAGACCCAGTACTTC. Amino acid sequence: CAWSVAPTGYQETQYF.